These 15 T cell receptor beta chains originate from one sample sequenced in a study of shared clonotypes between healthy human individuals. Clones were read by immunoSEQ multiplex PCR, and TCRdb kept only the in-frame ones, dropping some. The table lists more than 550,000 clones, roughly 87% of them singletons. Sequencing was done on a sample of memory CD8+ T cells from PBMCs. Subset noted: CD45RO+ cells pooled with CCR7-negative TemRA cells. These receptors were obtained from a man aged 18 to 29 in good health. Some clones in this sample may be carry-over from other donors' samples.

The CDR3 reads CASSPERDEQYF. Written as DNA, the CDR3 is TGTGCCAGCAGTCCGGAGAGGGACGAGCAGTACTTC. The chain is built from TRBV25-1 and TRBJ2-7, with TRBD2 as a possible D gene (5 bases). Germline values: CDR1 MGHDK, CDR2 SYGVNS. CDR3 length: 12 residues. With 5 bases removed from V and 5 bases from J, the gap between germline ends came to 10 bases.

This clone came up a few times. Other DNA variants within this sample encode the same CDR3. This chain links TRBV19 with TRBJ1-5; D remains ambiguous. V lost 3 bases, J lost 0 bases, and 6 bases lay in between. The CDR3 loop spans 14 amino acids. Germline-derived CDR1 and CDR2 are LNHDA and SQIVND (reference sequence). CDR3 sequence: CASSIRDSNQPQHF. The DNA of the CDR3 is TGTGCCAGTAGTATTCGGGATAGCAATCAGCCCCAGCATTTT. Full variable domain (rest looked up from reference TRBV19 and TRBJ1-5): DGGITQSPKYLFRKEGQNVTLSCEQNLNHDAMYWYRQDPGQGLRLIYYSQIVNDFQKGDIAEGYSVSREKKESFPLTVTSAQKNPTAFYLCASSIRDSNQPQHFGDGTRLSIL.

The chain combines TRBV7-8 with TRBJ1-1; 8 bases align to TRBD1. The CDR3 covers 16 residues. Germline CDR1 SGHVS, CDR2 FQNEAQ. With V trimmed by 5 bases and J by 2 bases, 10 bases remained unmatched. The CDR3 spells CASSIGTGTGNTEAFF. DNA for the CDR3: TGTGCCAGCAGCATAGGAACCGGGACAGGAAACACTGAAGCTTTCTTT.

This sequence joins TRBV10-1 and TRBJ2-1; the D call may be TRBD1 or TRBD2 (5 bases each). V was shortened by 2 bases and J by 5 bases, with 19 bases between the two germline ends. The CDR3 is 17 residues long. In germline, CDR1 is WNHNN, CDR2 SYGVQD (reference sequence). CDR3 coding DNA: TGCGCCAGCAGTGAGCCGAGGGGAGACTACCGAAACAATGAGCAGTTCTTC. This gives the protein CASSEPRGDYRNNEQFF.

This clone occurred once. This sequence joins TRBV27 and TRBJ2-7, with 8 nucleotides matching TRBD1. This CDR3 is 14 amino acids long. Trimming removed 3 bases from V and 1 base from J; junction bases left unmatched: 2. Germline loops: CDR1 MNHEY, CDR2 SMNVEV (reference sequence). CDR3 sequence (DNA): TGTGCCAGCAGTTTCCGGACAGGGTCCTACGAGCAGTACTTC. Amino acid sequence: CASSFRTGSYEQYF.

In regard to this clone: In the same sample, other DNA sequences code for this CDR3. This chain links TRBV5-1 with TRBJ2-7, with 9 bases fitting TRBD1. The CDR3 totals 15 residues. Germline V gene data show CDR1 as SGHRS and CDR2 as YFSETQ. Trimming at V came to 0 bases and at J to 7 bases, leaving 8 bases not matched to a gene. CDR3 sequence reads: CASSLAGTGFYEQYF. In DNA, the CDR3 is TGCGCCAGCAGCTTGGCCGGGACAGGGTTCTATGAGCAGTACTTC.

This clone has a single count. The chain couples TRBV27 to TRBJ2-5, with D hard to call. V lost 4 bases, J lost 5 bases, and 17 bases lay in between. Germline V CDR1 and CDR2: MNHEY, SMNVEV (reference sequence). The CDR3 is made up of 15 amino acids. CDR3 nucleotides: TGTGCCAGCAGTTCATCGTTCCCTATGGGGGAGACCCAGTACTTC. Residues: CASSSSFPMGETQYF.

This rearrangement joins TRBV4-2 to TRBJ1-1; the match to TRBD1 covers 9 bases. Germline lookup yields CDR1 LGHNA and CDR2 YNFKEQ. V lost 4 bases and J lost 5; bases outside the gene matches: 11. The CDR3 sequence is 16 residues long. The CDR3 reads CASSLPGQGILTEAFF. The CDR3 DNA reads TGTGCCAGCAGCCTCCCGGGACAGGGTATACTAACTGAAGCTTTCTTT.

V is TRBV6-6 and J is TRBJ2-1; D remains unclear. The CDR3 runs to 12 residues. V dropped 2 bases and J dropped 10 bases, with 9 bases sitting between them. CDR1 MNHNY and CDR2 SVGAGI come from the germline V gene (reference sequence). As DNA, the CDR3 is TGTGCCAGCAGTTACCCGGACCCAGAGCAGTTCTTC. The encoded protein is CASSYPDPEQFF.

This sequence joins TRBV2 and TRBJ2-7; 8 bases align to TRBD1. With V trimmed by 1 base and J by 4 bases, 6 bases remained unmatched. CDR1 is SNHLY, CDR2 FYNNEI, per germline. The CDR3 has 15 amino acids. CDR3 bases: TGTGCCAGCAGTGAAGAGGACAGGGAGGTGTACGAGCAGTACTTC. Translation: CASSEEDREVYEQYF. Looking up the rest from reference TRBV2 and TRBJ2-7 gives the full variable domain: EPEVTQTPSHQVTQMGQEVILRCVPISNHLYFYWYRQILGQKVEFLVSFYNNEISEKSEIFDDQFSVERPDGSNFTLKIRSTKLEDSAMYFCASSEEDREVYEQYFGPGTRLTVT.

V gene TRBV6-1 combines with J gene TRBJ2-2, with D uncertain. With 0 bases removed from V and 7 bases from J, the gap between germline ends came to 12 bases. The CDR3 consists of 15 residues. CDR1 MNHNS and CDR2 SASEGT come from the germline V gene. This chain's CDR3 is CASSEAQPLIGELFF. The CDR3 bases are TGTGCCAGCAGTGAAGCGCAGCCCTTAATCGGGGAGCTGTTTTTT.

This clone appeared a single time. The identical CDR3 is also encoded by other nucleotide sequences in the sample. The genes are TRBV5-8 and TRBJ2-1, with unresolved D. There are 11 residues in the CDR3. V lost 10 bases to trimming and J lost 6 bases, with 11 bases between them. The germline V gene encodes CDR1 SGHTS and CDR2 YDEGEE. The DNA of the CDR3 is TGTGCCTCTTCCCCCTTCAATGAGCAGTTCTTC. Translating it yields CASSPFNEQFF.

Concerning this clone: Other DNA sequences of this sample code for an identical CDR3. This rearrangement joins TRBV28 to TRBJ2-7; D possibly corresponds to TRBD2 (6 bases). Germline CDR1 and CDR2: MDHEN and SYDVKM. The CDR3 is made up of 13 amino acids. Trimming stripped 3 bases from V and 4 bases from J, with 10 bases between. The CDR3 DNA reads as TGTGCCAGCAGTTTGGCCGGGGGATACGAGCAGTACTTC. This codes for CASSLAGGYEQYF.

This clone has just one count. The CDR3 sequence: CASSSYGTIQAEAFF. In nucleotides, the CDR3 is TGTGCCAGCAGCTCCTACGGGACAATACAAGCTGAAGCTTTCTTT. This chain uses TRBV7-2 with TRBJ1-1; D is perhaps TRBD1 (6 bases). The CDR3 is 15 residues long. Germline CDR1 is SGHTA and CDR2 is FQGNSA. V was clipped by 4 bases and J by 6 bases, with 18 bases between them.

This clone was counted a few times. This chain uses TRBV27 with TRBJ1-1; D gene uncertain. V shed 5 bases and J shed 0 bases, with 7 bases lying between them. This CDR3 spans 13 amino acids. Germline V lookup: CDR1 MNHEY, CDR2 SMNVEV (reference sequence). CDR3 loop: CASSVWVNTEAFF. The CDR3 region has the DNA TGTGCCAGCAGTGTTTGGGTGAACACTGAAGCTTTCTTT.